Below are 20 T cell receptor beta chains sequenced from a single sample in a study of blood T cell repertoires in COVID-19. Measured with immunoSEQ multiplex PCR; TCRdb has only the in-frame clones, and not every one. The data show some 26,000 clones, 80% to 90% seen once. Material: peripheral blood. The receptors come from a woman aged 45-60 years with active COVID-19.

This rearrangement joins TRBV14 to TRBJ2-7, with 8 nucleotides matching TRBD1. Germline V gene sequence: CDR1 SGHDN, CDR2 FVKESK. There are 14 residues in the CDR3. V was clipped by 4 bases and J by 2 bases; unmatched bases: 4. The chain's CDR3 is CASSLRQGPYEQYF. The DNA of the CDR3 is TGTGCCAGCAGCCTTCGACAGGGGCCCTACGAGCAGTACTTC.

This chain uses TRBV6-5 with TRBJ1-2; weak D call: TRBD1 (6 bases). Germline values: CDR1 MNHEY, CDR2 SVGAGI. This CDR3 spans 12 amino acids. Trimming took off 7 bases at V and 7 bases at J, with 13 bases between the two ends. In nucleotides, the CDR3 is TGTGCCAGCAATACAGGGTTCGGTGGCTACACCTTC. It yields the protein CASNTGFGGYTF.

V is TRBV4-1 and J is TRBJ2-5; the D gene is possibly TRBD1 (5 bases). V was clipped by 0 bases and J by 2 bases, with 10 bases between them. The CDR3 consists of 15 residues. Per germline, CDR1 MGHRA and CDR2 YSYEKL. CDR3 amino acids: CASSQDGAGQETQYF. The CDR3 DNA sequence: TGCGCCAGCAGCCAAGATGGGGCAGGGCAAGAGACCCAGTACTTC.

V gene TRBV3-1 (or the pseudogene TRBV3-2) combines with J gene TRBJ2-1; 14 positions agree with TRBD2. Germline assignment: CDR1 LGHDT and CDR2 YNNKEL (reference sequence). CDR3 size: 17 residues. The V and J ends lost 0 bases and 4 bases, in that order; junction bases with no gene match: 2. CDR3 coding DNA: TGTGCCAGCAGCCAAGATGGGACTAGCGGGAGTTACAATGAGCAGTTCTTC. It encodes CASSQDGTSGSYNEQFF.

The chain employs TRBV5-1 and TRBJ2-1; TRBD1 matches at 10 bases. Trimming at V came to 4 bases and at J to 3 bases, leaving 4 bases not matched to a gene. Germline CDR1 SGHRS, CDR2 YFSETQ. CDR3 length: 15 residues. For the CDR3, the DNA is TGCGCCAGCAGCGCAGGACAGGGGGTCTACAATGAGCAGTTCTTC. Protein: CASSAGQGVYNEQFF.

Only one count was recorded for this clone. The J gene is TRBJ1-2, the V gene TRBV10-3, with 8 bases that match TRBD1. CDR3 length equals 15 residues. After removal of 6 bases from V and 4 bases from J, the junction contained 10 bases not matched to a gene. Looked up from germline, CDR1 is ENHRY and CDR2 is SYGVKD. The CDR3 DNA sequence: TGTGCCATCAGCAACGACAGGGGTACTAGCTATGGCTACACCTTC. This translates into CAISNDRGTSYGYTF.

The chain recombines TRBV4-2 with TRBJ2-3, with D perhaps TRBD2 (5 bases). From germline, CDR1 is LGHNA and CDR2 YNFKEQ. Trimming took off 1 base at V and 5 bases at J, with 10 bases between the two ends. CDR3 length: 14 residues. CDR3 amino acids: CASSQGDAGDTQYF. CDR3 nucleotides: TGTGCCAGCAGCCAAGGCGACGCGGGAGATACGCAGTATTTT.

V gene TRBV28 combines with J gene TRBJ2-3, with TRBD1 matching 9 bases. Germline V gene sequence: CDR1 MDHEN, CDR2 SYDVKM. CDR3 length: 17 amino acids. Germline trimming cut 5 bases from V and 1 base from J; bases unmatched to any gene: 10. CDR3 DNA sequence: TGTGCCAGCAGTCCGGGACAGGGCCTAGTGGGCACAGATACGCAGTATTTT. Its translation is CASSPGQGLVGTDTQYF.

The V gene is TRBV7-3, the J gene TRBJ1-1, with TRBD1 matching over 8 bases. In germline, CDR1 is SGHTA, CDR2 FQGTGA. The junction had 4 bases not matched to a gene; V was cut back by 0 bases and J by 7 bases. CDR3 size: 14 residues. The CDR3 nucleotides read TGTGCCAGCAGCTTAACGGACAGGGCGGGTGAAGCTTTCTTT. It encodes CASSLTDRAGEAFF.

The chain links TRBV7-2 to TRBJ2-7; TRBD2 matches 10 bases. The CDR3 has 15 residues. The germline V gene encodes CDR1 SGHTA and CDR2 FQGNSA. The J segment lost 2 bases and the V segment lost 5 bases, leaving 6 bases of the junction unmatched. CDR3 region: CASSPGTSVTYEQYF. The CDR3 coding sequence is TGTGCCAGCAGCCCCGGGACTAGCGTAACCTACGAGCAGTACTTC.

V is TRBV29-1 and J is TRBJ1-1, with 7 bases that match TRBD1. The germline V gene encodes CDR1 SQVTM and CDR2 ANQGSEA. This CDR3 has 13 residues. After removal of 6 bases from V and 3 bases from J, the junction contained 7 bases not matched to a gene. The CDR3 bases are TGCAGCGTATCAGGGGGACGTGACACTGAAGCTTTCTTT. Amino acids: CSVSGGRDTEAFF.

The chain recombines TRBV7-2 with TRBJ2-3; no definite D call. The V gene's germline CDR1 is SGHTA and CDR2 FQGNSA. The CDR3 contains 13 residues. Trimming removed 3 bases from V and 8 bases from J, with 12 bases in between. CDR3 DNA sequence: TGTGCCAGCAGCTTTGCCCGCGGCGGTACGCAGTATTTT. Translation: CASSFARGGTQYF.

The chain employs TRBV19 and TRBJ1-6, with D unclear. The CDR3 is 16 amino acids. In germline, CDR1 is LNHDA, CDR2 SQIVND (reference sequence). Trimming pared 2 bases from V and 6 bases from J, leaving 14 bases between. Here the CDR3 DNA reads TGTGCCAGTAGTATATCTGGGTCGTCGGGTAATTCACCCCTCCACTTT. This gives the protein CASSISGSSGNSPLHF.

V is TRBV5-1 and J is TRBJ2-7, with D perhaps TRBD2 (6 bases). The CDR3 loop spans 15 amino acids. V dropped 0 bases and J dropped 2 bases, with 12 bases sitting between them. Germline loops: CDR1 SGHRS, CDR2 YFSETQ. The CDR3 DNA reads as TGCGCCAGCAGCTTGGCCGGCAGGGAGGCCTACGAGCAGTACTTC. Translating gives CASSLAGREAYEQYF. Full variable domain (outside the CDR3, taken from reference TRBV5-1 and TRBJ2-7): KAGVTQTPRYLIKTRGQQVTLSCSPISGHRSVSWYQQTPGQGLQFLFEYFSETQRNKGNFPGRFSGRQFSNSRSEMNVSTLELGDSALYLCASSLAGREAYEQYFGPGTRLTVT.

This sequence joins TRBV19 and TRBJ1-2, with 9 bases identical to TRBD1. There are 14 residues in the CDR3. Germline CDR1 LNHDA, CDR2 SQIVND (reference sequence). V shed 4 bases, J shed 2 bases, and the junction held 2 bases outside the gene matches. The CDR3 reads CASSKDRGNYGYTF. CDR3 DNA sequence: TGTGCCAGTAGTAAGGACAGGGGAAACTATGGCTACACCTTC. The full variable domain, with the rest looked up from reference TRBV19 and TRBJ1-2, is DGGITQSPKYLFRKEGQNVTLSCEQNLNHDAMYWYRQDPGQGLRLIYYSQIVNDFQKGDIAEGYSVSREKKESFPLTVTSAQKNPTAFYLCASSKDRGNYGYTFGSGTRLTVV.

The chain is built from TRBV6-2 or TRBV6-3 and TRBJ2-2, with 8 bases that match TRBD1. This CDR3 contains 15 residues. J lost 6 bases, V lost 5 bases, and 8 bases had no gene match. In germline, CDR1 is MNHEY, CDR2 SVGEGT. The CDR3 protein is CASSRDRGWAGELFF. CDR3 in DNA: TGTGCCAGCAGTCGAGACAGGGGATGGGCCGGGGAGCTGTTTTTT.

V and J are TRBV28 and TRBJ2-1, with 9 nucleotides matching TRBD2. Germline V gene sequence: CDR1 MDHEN, CDR2 SYDVKM. The CDR3 loop spans 17 amino acids. V gave up 1 base and J gave up 2 bases; unmatched junction bases: 6. The CDR3 loop is CASSLSLSGSPYNEQFF. As DNA, the CDR3 is TGTGCCAGCAGTTTATCTCTTAGCGGGAGCCCCTACAATGAGCAGTTCTTC. Combining the CDR3 with reference TRBV28 and TRBJ2-1 gives the whole variable domain DVKVTQSSRYLVKRTGEKVFLECVQDMDHENMFWYRQDPGLGLRLIYFSYDVKMKEKGDIPEGYSVSREKKERFSLILESASTNQTSMYLCASSLSLSGSPYNEQFFGPGTRLTVL.

The rearrangement links TRBV5-1 to TRBJ2-2; TRBD2 matches at 14 bases. Germline V CDR1 and CDR2: SGHRS, YFSETQ. The CDR3 contains 18 residues. With V trimmed by 4 bases and J by 0 bases, 5 bases remained unmatched. The CDR3 is CASSRGLAGEPNTGELFF. CDR3 DNA sequence: TGCGCCAGCAGCAGGGGACTAGCGGGAGAGCCGAACACCGGGGAGCTGTTTTTT.

V and J are TRBV3-1 (or the pseudogene TRBV3-2) and TRBJ2-1; a weak D match, TRBD2 (6 bases). CDR1 is LGHDT and CDR2 is YNNKEL in the germline V gene (reference sequence). The CDR3 totals 14 residues. The V end lost 0 bases, the J end lost 6 bases, and 9 bases lay between the germline ends. The CDR3 sequence: CASSQEGLINEQFF. The DNA of the CDR3 is TGTGCCAGCAGCCAAGAGGGACTTATCAATGAGCAGTTCTTC.

Written as DNA, the CDR3 is TGTGCCTGGGATACCAGCGTTTACAATGAGCAGTTCTTC. This gives the protein CAWDTSVYNEQFF. The chain is built from TRBV30 and TRBJ2-1; D is uncertain. Germline CDR1 is GTSNPN and CDR2 is SVGIG (reference sequence). Trimming stripped 5 bases from V and 4 bases from J, with 12 bases between. CDR3 size: 13 residues.